The 16 T cell receptor beta chains in this list originate from one sample, sequenced in a study of OX40 agonist ivuxolimab in advanced cancers. Assay: immunoSEQ multiplex PCR; the TCRdb copy retains only in-frame clones and omits some. The data contain 30,000 to 40,000 clones, 80% to 90% of them singletons. The specimen comprised CD4+ or CD8+ T cells sorted from blood, sampled in a trial of the OX40 agonist ivuxolimab. All receptors come from an adult with an advanced solid tumor such as melanoma, head and neck, liver or kidney cancer.

This clone came up a few times. This sequence joins TRBV4-1 and TRBJ1-2, with 8 bases aligning to TRBD1. Germline V gene sequence: CDR1 MGHRA, CDR2 YSYEKL. Trimming cost V 2 bases and J 8 bases; bases outside gene matches: 10. This CDR3 comprises 15 residues. This chain's CDR3 is CASSQIIRGQGGYTF. The CDR3 DNA is TGCGCCAGCAGCCAAATAATCAGGGGGCAGGGGGGCTACACCTTC.

CDR3 nucleotide sequence: TGCGCCAGCAGCCAAGGTGGGGACAGGACGTGGGAGACCCAGTACTTC. It specifies CASSQGGDRTWETQYF. The V gene is TRBV4-3, the J gene TRBJ2-5; TRBD1 matches at 8 bases. The CDR3 is made up of 16 amino acids. Germline assignment: CDR1 LGHNA and CDR2 YSLEER. V gave up 1 base and J gave up 5 bases; unmatched junction bases: 9.

This chain links TRBV2 with TRBJ2-5; D remains ambiguous. V was cut by 1 base and J by 1 base, with 7 bases left in between. This CDR3 contains 14 residues. Germline V gene sequence: CDR1 SNHLY, CDR2 FYNNEI. The CDR3 nucleotides are TGTGCCAGCAGTGAAGAACGGCCCCAAGAGACCCAGTACTTC. Its protein product is CASSEERPQETQYF.

V gene TRBV9 combines with J gene TRBJ1-6; D is ambiguous. This CDR3 contains 9 residues. V lost 7 bases to trimming and J lost 10 bases, with 3 bases between them. Looked up from germline, CDR1 is SGDLS and CDR2 is YYNGEE. CDR3 DNA sequence: TGTGCCAGCGGGTCACCCCTCCACTTT. Translating gives CASGSPLHF.

The CDR3 loop reads CASSTTRDRALETQYF. CDR3 sequence (DNA): TGTGCCAGCAGCACCACCCGGGACAGGGCATTAGAGACCCAGTACTTC. The V gene is TRBV7-9, the J gene TRBJ2-5; the match to TRBD1 covers 9 bases. In germline, CDR1 is SEHNR, CDR2 FQNEAQ (reference sequence). V trimming: 5 bases; J trimming: 4 bases; junction bases outside the gene matches: 11. This CDR3 is 16 amino acids long.

This chain connects TRBV6-5 to TRBJ2-5; possibly TRBD2 for D (5 bases). The J call may be in error: the DNA end matches TRBJ2-7 better. The germline V gene encodes CDR1 MNHEY and CDR2 SVGAGI. CDR3 length: 14 residues. The CDR3 region has the DNA TGTGCCAGCAGTTACACGCTTCGGGACTACGAGCAGTACTTC. Its translation: CASSYTLRDYEQYF.

The rearrangement links TRBV11-2 to TRBJ1-4; D is ambiguous. Germline lookup yields CDR1 SGHAT and CDR2 FQNNGV. The CDR3 loop spans 15 amino acids. With 7 bases removed from V and 1 base from J, the gap between germline ends came to 13 bases. DNA for the CDR3: TGTGCCAGCACCCTAGGGCCTTTAACTAATGAAAAACTGTTTTTT. This translates into CASTLGPLTNEKLFF.

This chain uses TRBV5-8 with TRBJ1-6, with D unclear. There are 14 residues in the CDR3. Trimming stripped 2 bases from V and 7 bases from J, with 10 bases between. Looked up from germline, CDR1 is SGHTS and CDR2 is YDEGEE. In DNA, the CDR3 is TGTGCCAGCAGCTTAGGACGGCAGAATTCACCCCTCCACTTT. Translating it yields CASSLGRQNSPLHF.

V is TRBV15 and J is TRBJ2-7; 8 nucleotides align to TRBD1. The germline CDR1 and CDR2 sequences are LNHNV and YYDKDF (reference sequence). The CDR3 is 16 residues long. V shed 4 bases, J shed 2 bases, and the junction held 10 bases outside the gene matches. The CDR3 DNA sequence: TGTGCCACCAGCAAAGCAACCCGGGACAGGACCTACGAGCAGTACTTC. It encodes CATSKATRDRTYEQYF.

The chain employs TRBV11-2 and TRBJ2-7; D might be TRBD1 or TRBD2, each matching 5 bases. From germline, CDR1 is SGHAT and CDR2 FQNNGV. The CDR3 contains 15 residues. Trimming removed 2 bases at V and 3 bases at J, with 14 bases between. The CDR3 coding sequence is TGTGCCAGCAGCTTAAACCGGGGCCTGGTCTACGAGCAGTACTTC. Its translation is CASSLNRGLVYEQYF.

V and J are TRBV29-1 and TRBJ2-2, with D perhaps TRBD1 or TRBD2 (6 bases each). Per germline, CDR1 SQVTM and CDR2 ANQGSEA. The CDR3 totals 14 residues. V shed 4 bases and J shed 5 bases, with 14 bases lying between them. CDR3 sequence: CSVAGGGKTGELFF. The CDR3, as DNA: TGCAGCGTTGCTGGAGGGGGGAAAACCGGGGAGCTGTTTTTT.

The gene calls are TRBV10-3 and TRBJ2-7; D is tentatively TRBD1 or TRBD2 (5 bases each). The CDR3 is made up of 16 amino acids. Germline-derived CDR1 and CDR2 are ENHRY and SYGVKD. V was pared by 5 bases and J by 0 bases, with 17 bases between. The CDR3 nucleotides are TGTGCCATCAGTTATCCAGGGACGCCAAGCTCCTACGAGCAGTACTTC. It is translated as CAISYPGTPSSYEQYF.

V usage is TRBV30 and J usage is TRBJ2-7; D is possibly TRBD2 (5 bases). The CDR3 is 14 amino acids. The germline gives CDR1 GTSNPN, CDR2 SVGIG (reference sequence). The germline V and J ends were trimmed by 5 bases and 1 base, with 15 bases remaining between them. The CDR3 DNA reads as TGTGCCTGGGGGCCCCCACGGGGATCCTACGAGCAGTACTTC. Encoded protein: CAWGPPRGSYEQYF.

The rearrangement joins TRBV10-2 to TRBJ2-1; D is unresolved. The germline V gene encodes CDR1 WSHSY and CDR2 SAAADI. The CDR3 length is 16 residues. The V and J ends lost 1 base and 4 bases respectively, with 14 bases between them. Written as DNA, the CDR3 is TGCGCCAGCAGTGAGTTGCAGGTCCGGGCTTACAATGAGCAGTTCTTC. Its protein is CASSELQVRAYNEQFF.

This clone was seen a few times. J is TRBJ2-3 and V is TRBV14; possibly TRBD1 for D (6 bases). The germline V gene encodes CDR1 SGHDN and CDR2 FVKESK. CDR3 length: 16 residues. Trimming stripped 6 bases from V and 2 bases from J, with 18 bases between. The CDR3 reads CASSFQGSLITDTQYF. As DNA, the CDR3 is TGTGCCAGCAGTTTTCAGGGGTCACTAATCACAGATACGCAGTATTTT.

V is TRBV6-5 and J is TRBJ2-7; possibly TRBD2 for D (6 bases). This CDR3 is 13 amino acids long. The V gene's germline CDR1 is MNHEY and CDR2 SVGAGI. Between the trimmed V and J ends, which lost 10 bases and 3 bases, there was a span of 16 bases. In nucleotides, the CDR3 is TGTGCCAACTCCCGGGACTCTAACTACGAGCAGTACTTC. Amino acid sequence: CANSRDSNYEQYF.